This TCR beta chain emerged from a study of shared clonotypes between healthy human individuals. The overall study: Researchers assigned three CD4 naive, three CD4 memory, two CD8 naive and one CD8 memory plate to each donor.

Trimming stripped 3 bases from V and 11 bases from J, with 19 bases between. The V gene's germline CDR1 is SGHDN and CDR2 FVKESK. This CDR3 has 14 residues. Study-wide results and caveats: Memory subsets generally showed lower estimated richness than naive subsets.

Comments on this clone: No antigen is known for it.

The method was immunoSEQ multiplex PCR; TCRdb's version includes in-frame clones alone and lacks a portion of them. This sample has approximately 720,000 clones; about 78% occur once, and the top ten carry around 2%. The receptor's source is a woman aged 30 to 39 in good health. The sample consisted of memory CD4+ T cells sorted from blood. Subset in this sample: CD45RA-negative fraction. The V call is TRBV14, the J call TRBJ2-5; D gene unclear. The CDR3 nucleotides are TGTGCCAGCAGCCAGGACCTCTCGGATTTTCGGCAGTACTTC. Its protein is CASSQDLSDFRQYF.